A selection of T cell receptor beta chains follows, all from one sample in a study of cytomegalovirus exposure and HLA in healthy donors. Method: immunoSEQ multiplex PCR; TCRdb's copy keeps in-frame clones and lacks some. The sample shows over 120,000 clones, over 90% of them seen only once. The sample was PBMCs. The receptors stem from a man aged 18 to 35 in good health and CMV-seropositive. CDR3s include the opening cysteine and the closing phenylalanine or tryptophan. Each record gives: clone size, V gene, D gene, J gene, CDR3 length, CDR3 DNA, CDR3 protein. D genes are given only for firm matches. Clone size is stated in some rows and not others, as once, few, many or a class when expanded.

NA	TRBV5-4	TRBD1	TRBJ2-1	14	TGTGCCAGCAGCACGGACAGGGGGCGTGATGAGCAGTTCTTC	CASSTDRGRDEQFF
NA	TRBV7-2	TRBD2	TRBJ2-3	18	TGTGCCAGCAGCTTAGGGACTAGCGGGAGGCCCAGCACAGATACGCAGTATTTT	CASSLGTSGRPSTDTQYF
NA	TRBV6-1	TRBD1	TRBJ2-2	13	TGTGCCAGCAGTAACCAGGGGGACGGGGAGCTGTTTTTT	CASSNQGDGELFF
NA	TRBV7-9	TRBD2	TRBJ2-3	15	TGTGCCAGCAGCTTTCTAGCGGGAGGGGAAGATACGCAGTATTTT	CASSFLAGGEDTQYF
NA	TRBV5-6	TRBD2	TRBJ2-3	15	TGTGCCAGCAGCTTCATAGCGGGAGGCACAGATACGCAGTATTTT	CASSFIAGGTDTQYF
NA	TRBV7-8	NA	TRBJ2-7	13	TGTGCCAGCAGCTCCGGGTTCTCCTACGAGCAGTACTTC	CASSSGFSYEQYF
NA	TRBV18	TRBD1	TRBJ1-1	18	TGTGCCAGCTCACCACCAGGGGGCCTAGTAGGGTATGGCACTGAAGCTTTCTTT	CASSPPGGLVGYGTEAFF
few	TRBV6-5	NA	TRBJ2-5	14	TGTGCCAGCAGTACAACAGGGTTTGGGGAGACCCAGTACTTC	CASSTTGFGETQYF
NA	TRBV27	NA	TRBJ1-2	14	TGTGCCAGCAGCGGGGCCCCAGGGGTTTATGGCTACACCTTC	CASSGAPGVYGYTF
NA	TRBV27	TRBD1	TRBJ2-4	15	TGTGCCAGCAGTTTAGAGGCAGGGGGCCAAAACATTCAGTACTTC	CASSLEAGGQNIQYF
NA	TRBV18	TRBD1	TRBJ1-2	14	TGTGCCAGCTCACCAGGGACAGGGAGCCATGGCTACACCTTC	CASSPGTGSHGYTF
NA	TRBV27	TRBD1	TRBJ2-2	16	TGTGCCAGCAGTTTAGTACAGGGGGCGCGAACCGGGGAGCTGTTTTTT	CASSLVQGARTGELFF
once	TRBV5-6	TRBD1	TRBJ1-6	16	TGTGCCAGCAGCTCGGACAGGGGGCGTCGGGTTTCACCCCTCCACTTT	CASSSDRGRRVSPLHF
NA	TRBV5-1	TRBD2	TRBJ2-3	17	TGCGCCAGCAGCTTGGCCGGGACTAGCGCGGGAACAGATACGCAGTATTTT	CASSLAGTSAGTDTQYF
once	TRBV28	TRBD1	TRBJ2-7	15	TGTGCCAGCAGCCCTGGACAGGGTAGCTCCTACGAGCAGTACTTC	CASSPGQGSSYEQYF
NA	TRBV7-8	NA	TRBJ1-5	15	TGTGCCAGCAGCTTAGCTCTGGGGCTGGGGCAGCCCCAGCATTTT	CASSLALGLGQPQHF